The rows below give T cell receptor beta chains drawn from one sample of a study of cytomegalovirus exposure and HLA in healthy donors. Method: immunoSEQ multiplex PCR; TCRdb's copy keeps in-frame clones and lacks some. The sample shows approximately 100,000 clones, 77% of them seen only once. Input material: PBMCs. Receptors originate from a man in his forties in good health and CMV-seropositive. The CDR3 runs from the conserved cysteine through the conserved F or W. Fields, in order: V gene, clone size, D gene, J gene, CDR3 DNA, CDR3 protein. A D gene is named only where the DNA matches it firmly. Expanded clones are given a class, and other clones once, few, many or no size at all.

TRBV5-6	-	-	TRBJ2-1	TGTGCCAGCAGCCGTGGCGGGGCTGCCGATCTCTACAATGAGCAGTTCTTC	CASSRGGAADLYNEQFF
TRBV5-1	-	TRBD2	TRBJ2-7	TGCGCCAGCAGCTTGGGACTAGCGGGGAGCTCCTACGAGCAGTACTTC	CASSLGLAGSSYEQYF
TRBV5-1	-	-	TRBJ1-2	TGCGCCAGCAGCTTGGCCCATAACTATGGCTACACCTTC	CASSLAHNYGYTF
TRBV11-3	-	TRBD2	TRBJ2-1	TGTGCCAGCAGCCCCGCGGGACTAGCGGGCTACAATGAGCAGTTCTTC	CASSPAGLAGYNEQFF
TRBV7-6	once	TRBD1	TRBJ2-5	TGTGCCAGCAGCTTAGTGTCCGGACAGGGGGCTTTGGAGACCCAGTACTTC	CASSLVSGQGALETQYF
TRBV19	-	-	TRBJ1-1	TGTGCCAGTAGTATGGTGGCGGAGAACACTGAAGCTTTCTTT	CASSMVAENTEAFF
TRBV30	-	TRBD1	TRBJ1-2	TGTGCCTGGAGTGTACAAGCGACAGGGATCGGTGGCTACACCTTC	CAWSVQATGIGGYTF
TRBV18	-	-	TRBJ1-1	TGTGCCAGCTCACCACCGGGGGGGTTGGCCACTGAAGCTTTCTTT	CASSPPGGLATEAFF
TRBV18	-	-	TRBJ1-5	TGTGCCAGCTCACCACTCAGAATGCTGAGCAATCAGCCCCAGCATTTT	CASSPLRMLSNQPQHF
TRBV2	once	-	TRBJ2-7	TGTGCCAGCAGTGTGGACGGGGGGCACTCCTACGAGCAGTACTTC	CASSVDGGHSYEQYF
TRBV28	few	-	TRBJ1-2	TGTGCCAGCAGTTTATCAGGGCCATCGGAGAACTATGGCTACACCTTC	CASSLSGPSENYGYTF
TRBV23-1	-	TRBD1	TRBJ2-2	TGCGCCAGGGCCAGGGACAGGAACACCGGGGAGCTGTTTTTT	CARARDRNTGELFF
TRBV9	-	-	TRBJ2-2	TGTGCCAGCAGCGTACAGGGGTACACCGGGGAGCTGTTTTTT	CASSVQGYTGELFF
TRBV6-6	-	TRBD1	TRBJ2-4	TGTGCCAGCAGTCTAGGACAGGGGGCCAAAAACATTCAGTACTTC	CASSLGQGAKNIQYF
TRBV5-4	-	TRBD2	TRBJ2-3	TGTGCCAGCAGCCTCGTAGTGGGACTAGCAACAGATACGCAGTATTTT	CASSLVVGLATDTQYF
TRBV4-1	-	TRBD2	TRBJ2-5	TGCGCCAGCAGCCAAGAGAGGCGGCGGGGGGGTATGGAGACCCAGTACTTC	CASSQERRRGGMETQYF
TRBV7-2	-	TRBD1	TRBJ2-7	TGTGCCAGCAGCACAAAAGGGGGCAGGGGCGAGCAGTACTTC	CASSTKGGRGEQYF
TRBV7-2	-	-	TRBJ2-2	TGTGCCAGCAGCTCCCAGGGCATGGGGACCGGGGAGCTGTTTTTT	CASSSQGMGTGELFF
TRBV5-6	few	TRBD1	TRBJ2-7	TGTGCCAGCAGCTCCGACAGGGGGCTCAACGAGCAGTACTTC	CASSSDRGLNEQYF
TRBV9	-	TRBD1	TRBJ2-1	TGTGCCAGCAGCGAGCCGGGACAGTATGAGCAGTTCTTC	CASSEPGQYEQFF
TRBV7-3	-	TRBD1	TRBJ2-3	TGTGCCAGCAGCTCCGTACAGGGGGCAACAGATACGCAGTATTTT	CASSSVQGATDTQYF
TRBV6-1	once	TRBD1	TRBJ2-6	TGTGCCAGCAGTGACGGGACAGGTGGCTCTGGGGCCAACGTCCTGACTTTC	CASSDGTGGSGANVLTF
TRBV2	once	TRBD1	TRBJ1-2	TGTGCCACACAAGGCCAGGGGGCAGATGGCTACACCTTC	CATQGQGADGYTF
TRBV5-6	-	-	TRBJ2-1	TGTGCCAGCAGCTTGGGGACCGGAGGCTATGAGCAGTTCTTC	CASSLGTGGYEQFF
TRBV5-6	-	TRBD2	TRBJ2-5	TGTGCCAGCAGACCCCCTAGCGGGGACACCCAAGAGACCCAGTACTTC	CASRPPSGDTQETQYF
TRBV27	few	-	TRBJ2-7	TGTGCCAGCATCCCTAGCGGGACAGGTCCCCACGAGCAGTACTTC	CASIPSGTGPHEQYF
TRBV5-4	-	-	TRBJ1-2	TGTGCCAGCAGCTTGAAAAGGGAGATCCGTGGCTACACCTTC	CASSLKREIRGYTF
TRBV19	-	-	TRBJ2-7	TGTGCCAGTAGTATCCCCCGCGGGGACCACTACGAGCAGTACTTC	CASSIPRGDHYEQYF
TRBV4-3	few	TRBD1	TRBJ2-7	TGCGCCAGCAGCCAAGGGGGGACAGGGGTAACCTACGAGCAGTACTTC	CASSQGGTGVTYEQYF
TRBV5-1	-	TRBD1	TRBJ2-5	TGCGCCAGCAGCCCGCTGGGACAGGGCGCGTACCAAGAGACCCAGTACTTC	CASSPLGQGAYQETQYF
TRBV18	-	TRBD2	TRBJ2-3	TGTGCCAGCTCACCACCGGGACTAGCGGGGGCCGGCACAGATACGCAGTATTTT	CASSPPGLAGAGTDTQYF
TRBV4-3	-	TRBD2	TRBJ2-7	TGCGCCAGCAGCCAAGATCCCGGGACTAGCGGGGGTGCCTACGAGCAGTACTTC	CASSQDPGTSGGAYEQYF